One and the same sample provided the 13 T cell receptor beta chains below, sequenced in a study of cytomegalovirus exposure and HLA in healthy donors. A multiplex PCR was run with 60 Vbeta primers and 13 Jbeta primers. Repertoires were generated with immunoSEQ multiplex PCR, while TCRdb's copy carries only in-frame clones and drops some. Of about 270,000 clones detected, around 65% appear once; the ten largest clones hold about 2.1%. Sequenced input: PBMCs. The receptors here all came from a female donor in good health and CMV-seronegative.

This chain uses TRBV5-1 with TRBJ1-1; 9 bases map to TRBD1. The J segment lost 3 bases and the V segment lost 2 bases, leaving 5 bases of the junction unmatched. Germline CDR1 SGHRS, CDR2 YFSETQ. This CDR3 has 15 residues. The CDR3 protein is CASSFPRQGDTEAFF. The CDR3 region has the DNA TGCGCCAGCAGCTTCCCTAGACAGGGGGACACTGAAGCTTTCTTT.

The J gene is TRBJ2-7, the V gene TRBV25-1; D perhaps matches TRBD2 (6 bases). CDR3 length equals 14 residues. The germline CDR1 and CDR2 sequences are MGHDK and SYGVNS. Deletions cut 4 bases from V and 2 bases from J, with 12 bases between. The CDR3 DNA is TGTGCCAGCAGTGTCCTGGGGGGTCCCTACGAGCAGTACTTC. Translation: CASSVLGGPYEQYF.

This clone was counted once. The rearrangement links TRBV15 to TRBJ2-6; D gene uncertain. The CDR3 is 16 amino acids. Germline CDR1 and CDR2: LNHNV and YYDKDF (reference sequence). With 1 base removed from V and 0 bases from J, the gap between germline ends came to 7 bases. This chain's CDR3 is CATSRGRGSGANVLTF. As DNA, the CDR3 is TGTGCCACCAGCAGAGGTCGAGGCTCTGGGGCCAACGTCCTGACTTTC.

In the case of this clone: The junction shows a germline mismatch at one end, possibly a read error. This chain links TRBV7-9 with TRBJ2-7, with 8 positions matching TRBD2. The CDR3 is made up of 14 amino acids. The germline CDR1 and CDR2 sequences are SEHNR and FQNEAQ (reference sequence). The CDR3 sequence is CASSLGLAVSEQYF. Written as DNA, the CDR3 is TGTGCCAGCAGTTTAGGACTAGCAGTCTCCGAGCAGTACTTC.

The chain links TRBV20-1 to TRBJ2-1, with no clear D. V lost 8 bases and J 8 bases, leaving 10 bases between the germline ends. Germline loops: CDR1 DFQATT, CDR2 SNEGSKA (reference sequence). The CDR3 is made up of 10 amino acids. Written as DNA, the CDR3 is TGCAGTCTAAACTGTCATGAGCAGTTCTTC. It yields the protein CSLNCHEQFF.

This clone was detected a few times. The rearrangement uses TRBV7-9 and TRBJ1-5; the D is unclear. This CDR3 comprises 14 residues. Germline CDR1 is SEHNR and CDR2 is FQNEAQ (reference sequence). Trimming took 1 base from V and 6 from J, leaving 10 bases between them. CDR3: CASSLGKGGQPQHF. The DNA for the CDR3 is TGTGCCAGCAGCTTAGGGAAAGGAGGTCAGCCCCAGCATTTT.

V and J are TRBV11-2 and TRBJ2-5; 8 bases match TRBD2. The CDR3 has 15 amino acids. V shed 5 bases and J 5 bases; nucleotides not matched to a gene: 10. CDR1 is SGHAT, CDR2 FQNNGV, per germline. The CDR3 reads CASSREPGLGETQYF. The CDR3 DNA follows: TGTGCCAGCAGCAGGGAACCGGGACTAGGGGAGACCCAGTACTTC.

Points on this clone: The sample contains more than one DNA sequence encoding this CDR3. The rearrangement uses TRBV11-3 and TRBJ2-7; no reliable D call. V was cut by 0 bases and J by 0 bases, with 6 bases left in between. The CDR3 has 14 amino acids. The germline V gene encodes CDR1 SGHNT and CDR2 YENEEA. The CDR3 nucleotides are TGTGCCAGCAGCTTAGAGTGGCACTCCTACGAGCAGTACTTC. Amino acid sequence: CASSLEWHSYEQYF.

The J gene is TRBJ1-2, the V gene TRBV6-5, with a tentative D call TRBD1 (5 bases). Trimming left V 8 bases short and J 3 bases short, with 13 bases between. CDR1 and CDR2 from the germline V gene are MNHEY and SVGAGI. CDR3 size: 13 residues. The CDR3 nucleotides are TGTGCCAGCCGGCTGGGGCCCGACTATGGCTACACCTTC. Protein: CASRLGPDYGYTF.

This chain uses TRBV5-6 with TRBJ1-2, with TRBD1 as a possible D gene (6 bases). Trimming shortened V by 0 bases and J by 8 bases, and 8 bases separated the two germline ends. Germline V gene sequence: CDR1 SGHDT, CDR2 YYEEEE. The CDR3 covers 12 residues. The CDR3 protein is CASSLGQGGYTF. CDR3 coding DNA: TGTGCCAGCAGCTTGGGGCAGGGGGGCTACACCTTC.

This clone showed up just a few times. V and J are TRBV4-1 and TRBJ2-7; no reliable D call. Germline-derived CDR1 and CDR2 are MGHRA and YSYEKL. Trimming shortened V by 2 bases and J by 2 bases, and 10 bases separated the two germline ends. The CDR3 runs to 14 residues. The CDR3, as DNA: TGCGCCAGCAGCCAATTCACAGCTACCTACGAGCAGTACTTC. Translated, it gives CASSQFTATYEQYF.

This chain joins TRBV5-1 and TRBJ2-3, with 7 nucleotides matching TRBD2. The J segment lost 5 bases and the V segment lost 0 bases, leaving 9 bases of the junction unmatched. Germline V gene lookup returns CDR1 SGHRS and CDR2 YFSETQ. This CDR3 spans 16 amino acids. The DNA for the CDR3 is TGCGCCAGCAGCTTGGGGTCTAGCGGTTCTATAGATACGCAGTATTTT. It translates to CASSLGSSGSIDTQYF.

The chain combines TRBV29-1 with TRBJ2-5, with TRBD1 matching 8 bases. This CDR3 spans 13 amino acids. Germline CDR1 reads SQVTM; CDR2 reads ANQGSEA. The V segment lost 6 bases and the J segment 3 bases; nucleotides outside the gene matches: 6. Here the CDR3 reads CSVNRGSKETQYF. CDR3 bases: TGCAGCGTAAACAGGGGGTCAAAAGAGACCCAGTACTTC.